This TCR beta chain derives from a study of blood T cell repertoires in COVID-19. TCRdb's copy holds only in-frame clones and misses some; the assay was immunoSEQ multiplex PCR. Of some 78,000 clones in the sample, around 89% were seen once. Trimming at V came to 3 bases and at J to 0 bases, leaving 4 bases not matched to a gene. The CDR3 consists of 16 residues. Germline CDR1 is MNHEY and CDR2 is SVGEGT. The source material was peripheral blood. The chain carries TRBV6-2 or TRBV6-3 and TRBJ1-4; 7 nucleotides align to TRBD1. The receptor comes from a man aged 65 to 85 with active or convalescent COVID-19. In nucleotides, the CDR3 is TGTGCCAGCAGTTATCTCCAGGGGGCAACTAATGAAAAACTGTTTTTT. It codes for CASSYLQGATNEKLFF.